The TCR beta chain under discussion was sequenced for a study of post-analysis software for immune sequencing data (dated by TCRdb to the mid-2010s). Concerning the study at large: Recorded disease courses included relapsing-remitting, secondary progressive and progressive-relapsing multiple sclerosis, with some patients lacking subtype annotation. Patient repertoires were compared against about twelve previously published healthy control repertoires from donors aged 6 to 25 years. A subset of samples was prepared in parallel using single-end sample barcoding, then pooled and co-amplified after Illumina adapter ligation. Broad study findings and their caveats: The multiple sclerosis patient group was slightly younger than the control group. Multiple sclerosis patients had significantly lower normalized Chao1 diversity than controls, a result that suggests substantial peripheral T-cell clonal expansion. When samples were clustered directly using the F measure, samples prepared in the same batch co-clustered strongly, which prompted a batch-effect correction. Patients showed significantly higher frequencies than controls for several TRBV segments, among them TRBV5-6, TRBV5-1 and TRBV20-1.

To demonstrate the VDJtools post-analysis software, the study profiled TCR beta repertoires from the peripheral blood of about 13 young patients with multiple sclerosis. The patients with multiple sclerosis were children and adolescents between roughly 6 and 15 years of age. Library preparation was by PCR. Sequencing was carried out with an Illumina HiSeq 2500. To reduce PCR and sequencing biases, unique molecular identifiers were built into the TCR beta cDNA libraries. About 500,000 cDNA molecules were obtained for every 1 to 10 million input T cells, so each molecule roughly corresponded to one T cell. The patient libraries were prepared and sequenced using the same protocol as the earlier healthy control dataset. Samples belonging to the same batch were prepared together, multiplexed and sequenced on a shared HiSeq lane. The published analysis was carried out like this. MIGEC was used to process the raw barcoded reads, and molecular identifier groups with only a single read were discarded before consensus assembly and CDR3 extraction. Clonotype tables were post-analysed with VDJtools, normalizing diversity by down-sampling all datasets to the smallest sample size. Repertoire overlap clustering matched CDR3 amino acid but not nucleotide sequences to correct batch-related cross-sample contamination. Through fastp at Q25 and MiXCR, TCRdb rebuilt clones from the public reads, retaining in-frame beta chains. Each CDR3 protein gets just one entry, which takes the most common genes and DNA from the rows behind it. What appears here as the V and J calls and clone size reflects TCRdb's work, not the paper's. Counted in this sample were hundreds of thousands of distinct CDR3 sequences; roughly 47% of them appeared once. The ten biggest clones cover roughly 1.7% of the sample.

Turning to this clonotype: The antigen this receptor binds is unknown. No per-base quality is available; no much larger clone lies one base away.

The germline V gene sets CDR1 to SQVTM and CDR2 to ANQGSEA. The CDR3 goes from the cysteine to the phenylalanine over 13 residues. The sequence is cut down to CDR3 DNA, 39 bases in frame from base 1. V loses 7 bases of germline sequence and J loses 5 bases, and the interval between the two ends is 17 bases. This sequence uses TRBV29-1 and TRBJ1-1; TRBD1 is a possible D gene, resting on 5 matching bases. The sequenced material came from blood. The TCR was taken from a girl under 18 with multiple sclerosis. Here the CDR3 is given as CSAAGGKGTEAFF. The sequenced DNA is TGCAGCGCTGCGGGGGGAAAGGGGACTGAAGCTTTCTTT.